In its sample, the clone carrying this TCR beta chain was seen once. No antigen is known for it. V lost 0 bases, J lost 2 bases, and 10 bases lay in between. Germline V gene data show CDR1 as SEHNR and CDR2 as FQNEAQ (reference sequence). There are 15 residues in the CDR3. As to time point: week 5, during vaccination. All doses held 300 ug of mutant IDH1 20-mer peptide, with topical imiquimod. The sample originates from a study of a mutant IDH1 vaccine in newly diagnosed glioma. Libraries were prepared by immunoSEQ multiplex PCR; TCRdb keeps only in-frame clonotypes and omits some of them. This sample has some 37,000 clones; approximately 80% occur once, and the top ten carry around 6%.

This TCR derives from a man aged 35-49 years with glioma. V gene TRBV7-9 combines with J gene TRBJ1-1; D ambiguous. The sequencing used PBMCs, collected from a glioma patient whose treatment included an IDH1 peptide vaccine. The chain's CDR3 is CASSLADFGNTEAFF. DNA of the CDR3: TGTGCCAGCAGCTTAGCAGACTTCGGTAACACTGAAGCTTTCTTT.